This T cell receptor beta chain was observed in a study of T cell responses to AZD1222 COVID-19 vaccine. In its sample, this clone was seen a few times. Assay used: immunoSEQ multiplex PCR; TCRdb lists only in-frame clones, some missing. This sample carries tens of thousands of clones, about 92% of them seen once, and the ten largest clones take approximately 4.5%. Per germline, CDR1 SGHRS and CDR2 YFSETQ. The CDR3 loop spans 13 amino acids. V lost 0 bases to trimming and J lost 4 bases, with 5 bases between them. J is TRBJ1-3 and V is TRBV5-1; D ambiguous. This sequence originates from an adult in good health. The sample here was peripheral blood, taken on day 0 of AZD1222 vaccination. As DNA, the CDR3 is TGCGCCAGCAGCTTGGAGTCGGGAAACACCATATATTTT. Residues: CASSLESGNTIYF.